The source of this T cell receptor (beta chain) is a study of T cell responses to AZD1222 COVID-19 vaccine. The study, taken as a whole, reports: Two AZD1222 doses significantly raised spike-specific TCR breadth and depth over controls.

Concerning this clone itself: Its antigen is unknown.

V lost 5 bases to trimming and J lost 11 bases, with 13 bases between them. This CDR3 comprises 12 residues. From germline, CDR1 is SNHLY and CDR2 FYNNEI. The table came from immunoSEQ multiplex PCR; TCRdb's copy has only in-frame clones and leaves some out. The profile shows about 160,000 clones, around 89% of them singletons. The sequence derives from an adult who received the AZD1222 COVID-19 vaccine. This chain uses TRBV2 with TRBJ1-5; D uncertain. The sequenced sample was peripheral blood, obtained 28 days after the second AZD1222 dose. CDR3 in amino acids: CASSYGPKAQHF. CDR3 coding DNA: TGTGCCAGCAGTTACGGGCCAAAGGCCCAGCATTTT.